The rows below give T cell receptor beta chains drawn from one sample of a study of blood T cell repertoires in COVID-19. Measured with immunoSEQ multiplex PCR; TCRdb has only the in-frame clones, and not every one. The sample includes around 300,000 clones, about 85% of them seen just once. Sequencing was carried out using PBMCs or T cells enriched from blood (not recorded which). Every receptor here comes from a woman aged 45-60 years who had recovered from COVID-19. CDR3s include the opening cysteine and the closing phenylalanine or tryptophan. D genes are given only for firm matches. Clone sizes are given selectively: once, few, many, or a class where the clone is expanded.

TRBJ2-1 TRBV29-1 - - CSVVPAGLDEQFF TGCAGCGTTGTCCCGGCAGGGCTCGATGAGCAGTTCTTC
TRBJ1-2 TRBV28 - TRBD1 CASSLTGAAYGYTF TGTGCCAGCAGCTTGACAGGGGCGGCCTATGGCTACACCTTC
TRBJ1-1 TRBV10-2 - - CASMRKLSGGPNTEAFF TGCGCCAGCATGCGGAAACTGTCTGGCGGCCCGAACACTGAAGCTTTCTTT
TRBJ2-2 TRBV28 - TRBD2 CASSFSGTSGREVYTGELFF TGTGCCAGCAGTTTCTCCGGGACTAGCGGGAGGGAAGTGTACACCGGGGAGCTGTTTTTT
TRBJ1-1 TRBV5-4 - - CASSLQGKNTEAFF TGTGCCAGCAGCTTGCAGGGGAAGAACACTGAAGCTTTCTTT
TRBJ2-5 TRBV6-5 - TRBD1 CASSYSRQGQETQYF TGTGCCAGCAGTTACTCCCGACAGGGCCAAGAGACCCAGTACTTC
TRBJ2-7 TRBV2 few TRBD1 CASSWTGWEQYF TGTGCCAGCAGCTGGACAGGGTGGGAGCAGTACTTC
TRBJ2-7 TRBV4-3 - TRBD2 CASSPVAGYEQYF TGCGCCAGCAGCCCCGTAGCGGGCTACGAGCAGTACTTC
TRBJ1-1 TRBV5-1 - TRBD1 CASRGTDNTEAFF TGCGCCAGCCGAGGGACAGACAACACTGAAGCTTTCTTT
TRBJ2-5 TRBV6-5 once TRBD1 CASSRSTGNVETQYF TGTGCCAGCAGCCGATCGACAGGGAACGTAGAGACCCAGTACTTC
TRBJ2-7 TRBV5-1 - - CASRLQSEQYF TGCGCCAGCAGATTACAGTCAGAGCAGTACTTC
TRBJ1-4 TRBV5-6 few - CASSFGQATNEKLFF TGTGCCAGCAGCTTTGGGCAGGCGACTAATGAAAAACTGTTTTTT
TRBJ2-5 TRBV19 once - CASVDRRGPGRETQYF TGTGCCAGCGTTGACAGGCGGGGGCCCGGGAGAGAGACCCAGTACTTC
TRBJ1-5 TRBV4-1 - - CASSQVRQPSNQPQHF TGCGCCAGCAGCCAAGTAAGACAGCCTAGCAATCAGCCCCAGCATTTT
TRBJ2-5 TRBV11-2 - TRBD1 CASSSGQGRVETQYF TGTGCCAGCAGCTCGGGACAGGGCCGGGTTGAGACCCAGTACTTC
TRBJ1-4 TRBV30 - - CAWSLHFEEKLFF TGTGCCTGGAGTCTTCACTTTGAGGAAAAACTGTTTTTT
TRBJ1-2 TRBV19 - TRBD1 CASSGDRGIYGYTF TGTGCCAGTAGTGGGGACAGGGGAATCTATGGCTACACCTTC
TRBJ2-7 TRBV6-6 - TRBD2 CASLLAGGSYEQYF TGTGCCAGCCTCTTAGCGGGGGGAAGCTACGAGCAGTACTTC
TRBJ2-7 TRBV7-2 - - CASSLRSGTGEQYF TGTGCCAGCAGCTTAAGGTCCGGGACTGGGGAGCAGTACTTC
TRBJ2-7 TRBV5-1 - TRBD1 CASSPDRPSSYEQYF TGCGCCAGCAGCCCGGACAGGCCGAGCTCCTACGAGCAGTACTTC
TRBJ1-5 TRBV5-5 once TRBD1 CASSPNPRDRNQPQHF TGTGCCAGCAGCCCGAACCCCCGGGACAGAAATCAGCCCCAGCATTTT
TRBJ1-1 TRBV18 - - CASSPPGALSSNTEAFF TGTGCCAGCTCACCACCAGGGGCCTTATCATCGAACACTGAAGCTTTCTTT
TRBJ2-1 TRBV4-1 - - CASSQGRAFNEQFF TGCGCCAGCAGCCAGGGCAGGGCCTTTAATGAGCAGTTCTTC
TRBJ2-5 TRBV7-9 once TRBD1 CASSFGTGMKETQYF TGTGCCAGCAGCTTCGGGACAGGGATGAAAGAGACCCAGTACTTC
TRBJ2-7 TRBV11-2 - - CASSWVTGLDQYF TGTGCCAGCAGCTGGGTCACAGGGCTGGATCAGTACTTC
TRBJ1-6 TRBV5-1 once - CASSPGNGLSPLHF TGCGCCAGCAGCCCGGGGAACGGGCTTTCACCCCTCCACTTT
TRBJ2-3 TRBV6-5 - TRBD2 CASSYSLAEETDTQYF TGTGCCAGCAGTTACTCGCTAGCGGAGGAAACAGATACGCAGTATTTT
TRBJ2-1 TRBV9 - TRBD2 CASSVGLAIYNEQFF TGTGCCAGCAGCGTCGGACTAGCGATTTACAATGAGCAGTTCTTC
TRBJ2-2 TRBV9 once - CASSVVVQPTGELFF TGTGCCAGCAGCGTAGTAGTACAGCCCACCGGGGAGCTGTTTTTT
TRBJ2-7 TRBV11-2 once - CASSLVTGTYEQYF TGTGCCAGCAGCTTAGTTACAGGGACCTACGAGCAGTACTTC
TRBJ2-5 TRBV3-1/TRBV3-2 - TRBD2 CASSQQLAGVETQYF TGTGCCAGCAGCCAGCAACTAGCGGGGGTAGAGACCCAGTACTTC
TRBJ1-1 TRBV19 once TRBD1 CASSINRGPEAFF TGTGCCAGTAGTATTAACAGGGGTCCTGAAGCTTTCTTT
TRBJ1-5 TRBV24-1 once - CATSDSAGSNQPQHF TGTGCCACCAGTGATTCCGCGGGGAGCAATCAGCCCCAGCATTTT